Presented here are 13 T cell receptor beta chains from one specimen sequenced in a study of cytomegalovirus exposure and HLA in healthy donors. The PCR had 60 Vbeta and 13 Jbeta primers. The data were produced by immunoSEQ multiplex PCR, yet TCRdb's version contains in-frame clones alone and is incomplete. The sample records 100,000 to 150,000 clones, more than 70% being singletons. The specimen was PBMCs. The receptor set was obtained from a woman aged 45-65 years in good health and CMV-seropositive.

The chain has TRBV18 and TRBJ2-7, with TRBD2 matching 11 bases. J was trimmed by 3 bases and V by 5 bases; bases with no gene match: 6. CDR1 is KGHSH and CDR2 is LQKENI in the germline V gene. The CDR3 consists of 15 residues. CDR3 DNA sequence: TGTGCCAGCTCAGGCTTAGCGGGAGGGGACTACGAGCAGTACTTC. Amino acids: CASSGLAGGDYEQYF. Looking up the rest from reference TRBV18 and TRBJ2-7 gives the full variable domain: NAGVMQNPRHLVRRRGQEARLRCSPMKGHSHVYWYRQLPEEGLKFMVYLQKENIIDESGMPKERFSAEFPKEGPSILRIQQVVRGDSAAYFCASSGLAGGDYEQYFGPGTRLTVT.

The chain combines TRBV7-9 with TRBJ1-4; 10 bases map to TRBD1. The CDR3 has 15 residues. Germline V gene lookup returns CDR1 SEHNR and CDR2 FQNEAQ (reference sequence). Trimming removed 5 bases from V and 4 bases from J; junction bases left unmatched: 4. CDR3 sequence: CASSMTGGGNEKLFF. The CDR3 DNA sequence: TGTGCCAGCAGCATGACAGGGGGCGGTAATGAAAAACTGTTTTTT.

The rearrangement uses TRBV6-5 and TRBJ1-2, with TRBD1 identical over 7 bases. V shed 6 bases, J shed 4 bases, and the junction held 5 bases outside the gene matches. Germline assignment: CDR1 MNHEY and CDR2 SVGAGI. The CDR3 is made up of 13 amino acids. The DNA of the CDR3 is TGTGCCAGCAGGCAGGGGGTTCGCTATGGCTACACCTTC. This translates into CASRQGVRYGYTF.

This sequence joins TRBV18 and TRBJ2-1; no definite D call. The CDR3 length is 11 residues. The V gene's germline CDR1 is KGHSH and CDR2 LQKENI. V dropped 6 bases and J dropped 8 bases, with 8 bases sitting between them. The CDR3 nucleotides read TGTGCCAGCTCGAACATCGATGAGCAGTTCTTC. Translation gives CASSNIDEQFF.

The chain has TRBV7-2 and TRBJ2-7, with D possibly TRBD1 on 6 matching bases. The CDR3 sequence is 13 residues long. Per germline, CDR1 SGHTA and CDR2 FQGNSA. The V and J ends lost 5 bases and 2 bases respectively, with 10 bases between them. CDR3 DNA sequence: TGTGCCAGCAGCAACAGGGCCCCCTACGAGCAGTACTTC. Protein: CASSNRAPYEQYF.

The chain recombines TRBV4-3 with TRBJ2-7; 8 nucleotides line up with TRBD1. The trim removed 4 bases at V and 5 bases at J, leaving 7 bases unmatched. Germline V gene data show CDR1 as LGHNA and CDR2 as YSLEER. The CDR3 is 14 residues long. This chain's CDR3 is CASSLDRGRNEQYF. In nucleotides, the CDR3 is TGCGCCAGCAGCCTAGACAGGGGCAGGAACGAGCAGTACTTC.

The CDR3 bases are TGCAGCGTTGGGCCCCTACCGGGCGAGCAGTACTTC. This sequence encodes CSVGPLPGEQYF. The chain uses TRBV29-1 and TRBJ2-7, with D unresolved. This CDR3 spans 12 amino acids. The V end lost 4 bases, the J end lost 6 bases, and 13 bases lay between the germline ends. CDR1 and CDR2 from the germline V gene are SQVTM and ANQGSEA.

This clone appeared once. The rearrangement uses TRBV27 and TRBJ1-4; D ambiguous. From germline, CDR1 is MNHEY and CDR2 SMNVEV (reference sequence). The CDR3 loop spans 17 amino acids. V was clipped by 5 bases and J by 0 bases, with 16 bases between them. In DNA, the CDR3 is TGTGCCAGCAGTCCCCTCAAGTTTGGCCCAACTAATGAAAAACTGTTTTTT. Amino acid sequence: CASSPLKFGPTNEKLFF.

The chain recombines TRBV10-1 with TRBJ2-7, with no clear D. This CDR3 is built from 19 residues. CDR1 is WNHNN and CDR2 is SYGVQD in the germline V gene (reference sequence). Trimming pared 4 bases from V and 0 bases from J, leaving 25 bases between. The CDR3 DNA sequence: TGCGCCAGCAGTGTATTGGCAGAGTTCCACACCAACTACTCCTACGAGCAGTACTTC. This encodes CASSVLAEFHTNYSYEQYF.

Here the CDR3 DNA reads TGTGCCAGCAGCATGGGGCAGGGCACCGGGGAGCTGTTTTTT. It is translated as CASSMGQGTGELFF. The J gene is TRBJ2-2, the V gene TRBV6-5; D possibly corresponds to TRBD1 (5 bases). The V end lost 6 bases, the J end lost 4 bases, and 12 bases lay between the germline ends. Germline V gene sequence: CDR1 MNHEY, CDR2 SVGAGI. The CDR3 sequence is 14 residues long.

The J gene is TRBJ1-2, the V gene TRBV30, with TRBD1 as a possible D gene (5 bases). This CDR3 comprises 12 residues. The germline gives CDR1 GTSNPN, CDR2 SVGIG (reference sequence). Between the trimmed V and J ends, which lost 4 bases and 4 bases, there was a span of 10 bases. The chain's CDR3 is CAWTRQSYGYTF. The DNA for the CDR3 is TGTGCCTGGACCCGACAGAGCTATGGCTACACCTTC.

This clone was observed a handful of times. This chain joins TRBV2 and TRBJ2-2, with 10 nucleotides matching TRBD2. The CDR3 sequence is 15 residues long. With 4 bases clipped from V and 3 bases from J, the junction kept 2 bases outside the gene matches. Germline CDR1 reads SNHLY; CDR2 reads FYNNEI. The CDR3 coding sequence is TGTGCCAGCAGTGGGACTAGCGGATACACCGGGGAGCTGTTTTTT. Amino acids: CASSGTSGYTGELFF. The whole variable domain, filled in from reference TRBV2 and TRBJ2-2, reads EPEVTQTPSHQVTQMGQEVILRCVPISNHLYFYWYRQILGQKVEFLVSFYNNEISEKSEIFDDQFSVERPDGSNFTLKIRSTKLEDSAMYFCASSGTSGYTGELFFGEGSRLTVL.

The chain has TRBV19 and TRBJ2-7; 7 bases line up with TRBD1. After removal of 3 bases from V and 6 bases from J, the junction contained 5 bases not matched to a gene. Germline lookup yields CDR1 LNHDA and CDR2 SQIVND (reference sequence). The CDR3 extends over 13 amino acids. Here the CDR3 reads CASSIETGSEQYF. DNA for the CDR3: TGTGCCAGTAGTATCGAGACAGGGTCCGAGCAGTACTTC.